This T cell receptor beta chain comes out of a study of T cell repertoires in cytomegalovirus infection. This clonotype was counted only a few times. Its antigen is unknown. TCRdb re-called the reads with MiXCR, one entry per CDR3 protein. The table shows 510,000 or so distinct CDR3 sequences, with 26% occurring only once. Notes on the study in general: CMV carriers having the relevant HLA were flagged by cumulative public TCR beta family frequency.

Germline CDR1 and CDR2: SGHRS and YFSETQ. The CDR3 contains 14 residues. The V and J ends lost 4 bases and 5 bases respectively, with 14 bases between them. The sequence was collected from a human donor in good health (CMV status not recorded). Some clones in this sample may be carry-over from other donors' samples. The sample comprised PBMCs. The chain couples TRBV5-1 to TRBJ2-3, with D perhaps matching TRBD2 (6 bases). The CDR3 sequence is CASSPGGQGDTQYF. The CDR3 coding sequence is TGCGCCAGCAGCCCAGGAGGGCAAGGAGATACGCAGTATTTT.